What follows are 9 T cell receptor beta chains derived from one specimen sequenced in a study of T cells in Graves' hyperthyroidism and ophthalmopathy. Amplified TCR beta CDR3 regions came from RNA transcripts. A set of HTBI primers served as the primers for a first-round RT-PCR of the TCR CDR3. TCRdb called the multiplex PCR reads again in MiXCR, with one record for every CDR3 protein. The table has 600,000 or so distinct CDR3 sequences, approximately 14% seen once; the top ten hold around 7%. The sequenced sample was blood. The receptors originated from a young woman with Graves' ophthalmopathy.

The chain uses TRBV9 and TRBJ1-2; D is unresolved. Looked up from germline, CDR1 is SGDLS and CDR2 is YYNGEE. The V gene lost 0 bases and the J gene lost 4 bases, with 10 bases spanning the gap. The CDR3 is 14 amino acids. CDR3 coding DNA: TGTGCCAGCAGCGTAGGGTCCGGGAGCTATGGCTACACCTTC. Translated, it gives CASSVGSGSYGYTF.

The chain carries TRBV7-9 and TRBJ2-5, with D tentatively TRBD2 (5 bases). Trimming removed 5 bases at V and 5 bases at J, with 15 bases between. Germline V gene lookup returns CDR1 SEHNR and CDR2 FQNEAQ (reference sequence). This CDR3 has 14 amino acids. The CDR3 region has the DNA TGTGCCAGCAGCAGACCCCGGGGAATCGAGACCCAGTACTTC. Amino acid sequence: CASSRPRGIETQYF.

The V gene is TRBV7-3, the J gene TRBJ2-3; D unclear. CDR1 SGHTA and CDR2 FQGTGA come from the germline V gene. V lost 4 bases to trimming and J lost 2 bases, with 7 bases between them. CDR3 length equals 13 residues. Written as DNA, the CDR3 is TGTGCCAGCAGCTGGGGTTACACAGATACGCAGTATTTT. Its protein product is CASSWGYTDTQYF.

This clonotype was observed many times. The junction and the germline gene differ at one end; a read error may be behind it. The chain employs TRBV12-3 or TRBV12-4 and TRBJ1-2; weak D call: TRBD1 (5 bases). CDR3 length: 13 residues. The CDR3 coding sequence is TGTGCCTGCAGGCAAAGGGGCGACTATGGCTACACCTTC. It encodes CACRQRGDYGYTF.

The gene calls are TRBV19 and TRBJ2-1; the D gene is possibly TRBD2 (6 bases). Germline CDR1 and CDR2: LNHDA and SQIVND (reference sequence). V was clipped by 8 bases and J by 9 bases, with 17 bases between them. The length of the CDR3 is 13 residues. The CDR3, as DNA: TGTGCCAGTTCCCGGGACTTTGGATCTGAGCAGTTCTTC. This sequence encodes CASSRDFGSEQFF.

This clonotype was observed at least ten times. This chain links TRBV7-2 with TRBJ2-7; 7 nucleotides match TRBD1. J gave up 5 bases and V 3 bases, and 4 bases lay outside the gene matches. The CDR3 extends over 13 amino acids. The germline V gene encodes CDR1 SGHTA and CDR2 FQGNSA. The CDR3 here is CASSFTGDHEQYF. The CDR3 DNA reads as TGTGCCAGCAGCTTTACAGGGGACCACGAGCAGTACTTC.

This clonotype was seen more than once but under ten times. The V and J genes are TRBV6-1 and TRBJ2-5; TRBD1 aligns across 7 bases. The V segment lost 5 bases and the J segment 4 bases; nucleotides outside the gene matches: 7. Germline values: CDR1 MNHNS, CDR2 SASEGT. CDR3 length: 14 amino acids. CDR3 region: CASSSTGFSETQYF. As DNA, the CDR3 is TGTGCCAGCAGTTCGACAGGGTTTTCAGAGACCCAGTACTTC.

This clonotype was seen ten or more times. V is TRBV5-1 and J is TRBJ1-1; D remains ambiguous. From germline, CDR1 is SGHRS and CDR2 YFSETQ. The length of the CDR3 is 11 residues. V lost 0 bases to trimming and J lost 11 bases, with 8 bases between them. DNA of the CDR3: TGCGCCAGCAGCTTGGACAGTGACGCTTTCTTT. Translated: CASSLDSDAFF.

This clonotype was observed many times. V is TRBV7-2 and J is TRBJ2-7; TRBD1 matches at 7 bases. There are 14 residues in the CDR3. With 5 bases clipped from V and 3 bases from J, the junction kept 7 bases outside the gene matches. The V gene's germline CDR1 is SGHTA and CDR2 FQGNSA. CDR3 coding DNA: TGTGCCAGCAGCCCCACAGGGGTTGGCTACGAGCAGTACTTC. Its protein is CASSPTGVGYEQYF. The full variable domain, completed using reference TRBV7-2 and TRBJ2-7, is GAGVSQSPSNKVTEKGKDVELRCDPISGHTALYWYRQSLGQGLEFLIYFQGNSAPDKSGLPSDRFSAERTGGSVSTLTIQRTQQEDSAVYLCASSPTGVGYEQYFGPGTRLTVT.